This T cell receptor (beta chain) derives from a study of T cell responses to AZD1222 COVID-19 vaccine. Findings of the study overall: The span of vaccine-associated CD4 TCRs extended across spike, with dominance at 160-218 and 743-854. Unmutated regions of variants are reportedly targeted by nearly half of spike-specific TCRs. Repertoire sampling happened only post peak T cell response.

Germline CDR1 reads SNHLY; CDR2 reads FYNNEI. This CDR3 comprises 13 residues. V was trimmed by 7 bases and J by 1 base, leaving 10 bases between them. In this sample, this clone turned up a few times. Its antigen is unidentified. Doses given second, at about 4 or about 12 weeks, were pooled. Method: immunoSEQ multiplex PCR; TCRdb's copy keeps in-frame clones and lacks some. The table lists more than 75,000 clones, around nine tenths of them singletons. This sample comprised peripheral blood, obtained 28 days after the second AZD1222 dose. J is TRBJ2-5 and V is TRBV2, with D tentatively TRBD2 (6 bases). The TCR was taken from an adult who received the AZD1222 COVID-19 vaccine. DNA of the CDR3: TGTGCCAGCACCGCGGGGTTCCAAGAGACCCAGTACTTC. It yields the protein CASTAGFQETQYF.